This T cell receptor beta chain was observed in a study of beta chain features in type 1 diabetes. Findings and limits, study-wide: Sequencing from cDNA could over-represent high-TCR-expressing cells.

V gave up 3 bases and J gave up 2 bases; unmatched junction bases: 6. The V gene's germline CDR1 is SEHNR and CDR2 FQNEAQ (reference sequence). This CDR3 contains 15 residues. The whole isolated RNA underwent reverse transcription, so sequencing captured expressed TCRB transcripts. Libraries were prepared by immunoSEQ multiplex PCR; TCRdb keeps only in-frame clonotypes and omits some of them. This table holds around 190,000 clones, about 13% found once. This clone was detected only a few times. Its antigen remains unknown. Sequencing was carried out using central memory CD4+ T cells from blood. The J gene is TRBJ2-5, the V gene TRBV7-9, with 7 bases that match TRBD1. The clonotype was recovered from a young woman in good health. The CDR3 DNA is TGTGCCAGCAGCTTTTCCGGGACAGCACAAGAGACCCAGTACTTC. Its translation: CASSFSGTAQETQYF. Variable domain in full (rest from reference TRBV7-9 and TRBJ2-5): DTGVSQNPRHKITKRGQNVTFRCDPISEHNRLYWYRQTLGQGPEFLTYFQNEAQLEKSRLLSDRFSAERPKGSFSTLEIQRTEQGDSAMYLCASSFSGTAQETQYFGPGTRLLVL.